These 20 T cell receptor beta chains share one sample of origin, sequenced in a study of molecular identifiers for immune sequencing clone quantification. TCRdb reprocessed the PCR reads with MiXCR, giving one entry per CDR3 protein. The table has a few hundred thousand distinct CDR3 sequences, about 22% seen once. The sample consisted of naive CD8+ T cells from blood, with Jurkat cell RNA spiked in. Subset specified: FACS-sorted CD8+CD4-CCR7+CD45RA+ naive T cells. The receptors were sampled from a human donor in good health. Some libraries in this study had Jurkat cell RNA spiked in.

Of note for this clonotype: One base away lies a much larger clone, so this may be a sequencing read error. The J gene is TRBJ2-1, the V gene TRBV4-1; D might be TRBD2 (6 bases). Germline loops: CDR1 MGHRA, CDR2 YSYEKL. CDR3 length equals 13 residues. The CDR3 sequence is CASRGAGDNEQLF. The CDR3 DNA reads as TGCGCCAGCCGCGGGGCAGGAGACAATGAGCAGCTCTTC.

The table lists this clonotype with many counts. This chain connects TRBV7-9 to TRBJ2-5; D is unclear. V shed 8 bases and J shed 1 base, with 8 bases lying between them. Per germline, CDR1 SEHNR and CDR2 FQNEAQ (reference sequence). The CDR3 covers 12 residues. The CDR3 DNA follows: TGTGCCAGCGGAGATTTCCAAGAGACCCAGTACTTC. Its translation: CASGDFQETQYF.

Remarks on this clonotype: A much larger clonotype is one base distant, so this may be a read error. V usage is TRBV29-1 and J usage is TRBJ2-5; TRBD1 matches at 8 bases. Unmatched junction bases numbered 19, after V lost 7 bases and J lost 3 bases. The CDR3 loop spans 17 amino acids. Germline-derived CDR1 and CDR2 are SQVTM and ANQGSEA. The CDR3 region has the DNA TGCAGCGGATTGACGCTGGGACAGGCAGTGTTGGAAGAGACCCAGTACTTC. It translates to CSGLTLGQAVLEETQYF. The complete variable domain, with remaining parts taken from reference TRBV29-1 and TRBJ2-5, reads SAVISQKPSRDICQRGTSLTIQCQVDSQVTMMFWYRQQPGQSLTLIATANQGSEATYESGFVIDKFPISRPNLTFSTLTVSNMSPEDSSIYLCSGLTLGQAVLEETQYFGPGTRLLVL.

The chain has TRBV10-3 and TRBJ1-5, with TRBD1 matching 7 bases. Germline CDR1 reads ENHRY; CDR2 reads SYGVKD. V was pared by 2 bases and J by 2 bases, with 6 bases of the junction left unmatched. The CDR3 covers 16 residues. The CDR3 region is CAISEAGGGGNQPQHF. In nucleotides, the CDR3 is TGTGCCATCAGTGAGGCAGGGGGGGGTGGCAATCAGCCCCAGCATTTT.

There are a few counts of this clonotype. This rearrangement joins TRBV2 to TRBJ2-1, with D possibly TRBD1 on 6 matching bases. The CDR3 length is 15 residues. Germline CDR1 and CDR2: SNHLY and FYNNEI. V was clipped by 2 bases and J by 3 bases, with 11 bases between them. The chain's CDR3 is CASSEWGLDYNEQFF. The CDR3 DNA reads TGTGCCAGCAGTGAATGGGGGCTCGACTACAATGAGCAGTTCTTC.

This clonotype was counted only a few times. The chain joins TRBV12-3 or TRBV12-4 to TRBJ2-3; maybe TRBD2 (6 bases). This CDR3 has 16 amino acids. The V end lost 3 bases, the J end lost 8 bases, and 21 bases lay between the germline ends. CDR3 sequence reads: CASSFQAGHTSGTQYF. In DNA, the CDR3 is TGTGCCAGCAGTTTTCAAGCGGGTCACACCTCAGGTACGCAGTATTTT.

A remark on this clonotype: Possible read error: a much larger clone is one base away. The chain combines TRBV28 with TRBJ1-4, with D hard to call. Germline-derived CDR1 and CDR2 are MDHEN and SYDVKM. There are 14 residues in the CDR3. The CDR3 is CASSLSSLNEKPFF. In DNA, the CDR3 is TGTGCCAGCAGTTTATCCAGCCTAAATGAAAAACCGTTTTTT.

Remarks on this clonotype: One junction end does not reproduce the germline sequence, and a read error may be involved. The chain employs TRBV23-1 and TRBJ2-1; D not certain. TRBV23-1 is an open reading frame, and its role is uncertain. The CDR3 consists of 11 residues. DNA for the CDR3: TGCGCCAGCAGCTTAGCCTATGAGCAGGTCTTC. Protein sequence: CASSLAYEQVF.

This clonotype was detected many times. V gene TRBV30 combines with J gene TRBJ2-3; the D gene is possibly TRBD2 (6 bases). The CDR3 is 14 residues long. CDR1 is GTSNPN, CDR2 SVGIG, per germline (reference sequence). With 8 bases removed from V and 4 bases from J, the gap between germline ends came to 19 bases. The CDR3 reads CARGLTSSADTQYF. The CDR3 nucleotides read TGTGCCCGGGGGTTGACTAGTTCCGCAGATACGCAGTATTTT.

This clonotype was recorded many times. The rearrangement joins TRBV29-1 to TRBJ2-7; 7 bases map to TRBD1. Trimming took 7 bases from V and 5 from J; bases not matched to a gene: 14. This CDR3 contains 14 residues. CDR1 and CDR2 from the germline V gene are SQVTM and ANQGSEA. The CDR3 sequence is CSAEGIRGSDEQYF. The DNA for the CDR3 is TGCAGCGCTGAGGGGATCAGGGGGTCGGACGAGCAGTACTTC.

This clonotype was detected only a few times. V usage is TRBV12-3 or TRBV12-4 and J usage is TRBJ2-3, with D unresolved. The CDR3 contains 14 residues. V shed 4 bases and J shed 5 bases, with 13 bases lying between them. The CDR3 region is CASSYAALVDTQYF. The CDR3, as DNA: TGTGCCAGCAGTTATGCCGCCTTGGTAGATACGCAGTATTTT.

The J gene is TRBJ2-6, the V gene TRBV4-2; D gene ambiguous. Germline V gene data show CDR1 as LGHNA and CDR2 as YNFKEQ. This CDR3 region has 17 residues. The V and J ends lost 0 bases and 0 bases respectively, with 9 bases between them. The CDR3 loop reads CASSQDRTDSGANVLTF. In DNA, the CDR3 is TGTGCCAGCAGCCAAGACCGTACTGACTCTGGGGCCAACGTCCTGACTTTC.

This clonotype was detected only a few times. The V call is TRBV24-1, the J call TRBJ2-7, with 13 bases fitting TRBD2. This CDR3 comprises 13 residues. Unmatched junction bases numbered 1, after V lost 6 bases and J lost 6 bases. The germline CDR1 and CDR2 sequences are KGHDR and SFDVKD. CDR3 sequence: CATSRTSGSEQYF. The CDR3 DNA reads TGTGCCACCAGTAGGACTAGCGGGAGCGAGCAGTACTTC.

A few counts support this clonotype. The genes are TRBV27 and TRBJ1-1; unclear D gene. V lost 5 bases to trimming and J lost 3 bases, with 7 bases between them. Germline CDR1 is MNHEY and CDR2 is SMNVEV (reference sequence). CDR3 length equals 12 residues. DNA for the CDR3: TGTGCCAGCAGTGCCTCACACACTGAAGCTTTCTTT. Amino acids: CASSASHTEAFF.

This clonotype was picked up many times. J is TRBJ2-1 and V is TRBV12-3 or TRBV12-4; 7 bases fit TRBD2. Trimming removed 6 bases from V and 0 bases from J; junction bases left unmatched: 5. This CDR3 is built from 15 residues. The CDR3 region has the DNA TGTGCCAGCAGACGGACTAGGAGCTCCTACAATGAGCAGTTCTTC. Its protein product is CASRRTRSSYNEQFF.

This clonotype was seen many times. The rearrangement links TRBV6-5 to TRBJ1-4, with no clear D. CDR1 MNHEY and CDR2 SVGAGI come from the germline V gene. Trimming shortened V by 6 bases and J by 6 bases, and 11 bases separated the two germline ends. The CDR3 totals 13 residues. CDR3 coding DNA: TGTGCCAGCAGCCTCAACAGCGATGAAAAACTGTTTTTT. Translated, it gives CASSLNSDEKLFF.

This clonotype was detected many times. The chain employs TRBV7-6 and TRBJ2-5, with 9 bases matching TRBD2. This CDR3 spans 17 amino acids. The V and J ends lost 1 base and 1 base, in that order; junction bases with no gene match: 7. Germline CDR1 reads SGHVS; CDR2 reads FNYEAQ. The CDR3 spells CASSLDRGGGLQETQYF. CDR3 nucleotide sequence: TGTGCCAGCAGCTTAGATCGCGGGGGGGGCCTCCAAGAGACCCAGTACTTC.

This clonotype was detected a few times. V and J are TRBV2 and TRBJ2-5, with 9 positions matching TRBD2. There are 15 residues in the CDR3. The V segment lost 4 bases and the J segment 5 bases; nucleotides outside the gene matches: 8. From germline, CDR1 is SNHLY and CDR2 FYNNEI. CDR3 region: CASSALAGLGETQYF. The DNA for the CDR3 is TGTGCCAGCAGTGCTCTAGCGGGATTGGGGGAGACCCAGTACTTC.

This clonotype has a count of ten or more. The rearrangement joins TRBV7-8 to TRBJ2-2; no clear D. This CDR3 is built from 13 residues. Germline V lookup: CDR1 SGHVS, CDR2 FQNEAQ. Between the trimmed V and J ends, which lost 2 bases and 4 bases, there was a span of 5 bases. The CDR3: CASSLMVTGELFF. The CDR3 region has the DNA TGTGCCAGCAGCTTAATGGTCACCGGGGAGCTGTTTTTT.

This clonotype appeared many times. The rearrangement links TRBV28 to TRBJ2-5; either TRBD1 or TRBD2 may supply D (5 bases each). This CDR3 contains 13 residues. Trimming took 8 bases from V and 1 from J, leaving 11 bases between them. The germline CDR1 and CDR2 sequences are MDHEN and SYDVKM. In nucleotides, the CDR3 is TGTGCCAGCTTCCCGGGACGCCAAGAGACCCAGTACTTC. This encodes CASFPGRQETQYF.